The present T cell receptor beta chain was sequenced within a study of blood T cell repertoires in COVID-19. This table comes from immunoSEQ multiplex PCR, and its TCRdb copy is limited to in-frame clones, with some not included. Of hundreds of thousands of clones in the sample, approximately 91% were seen once. Trimming shortened V by 7 bases and J by 0 bases, and 7 bases separated the two germline ends. This CDR3 has 14 residues. Germline loops: CDR1 ENHRY, CDR2 SYGVKD. This TCR derives from a woman in her 30s who had recovered from COVID-19. The chain has TRBV10-3 and TRBJ1-6, with D hard to call. The sequenced sample consisted of PBMCs or T cells enriched from blood (not recorded which). This CDR3 is CAITEGSYNSPLHF. The CDR3 region has the DNA TGTGCCATCACCGAGGGCTCCTATAATTCACCCCTCCACTTT.